Listed below are T cell receptor beta chains from one sample, sequenced in a study of blood T cell repertoires in COVID-19. Profiling relied on immunoSEQ multiplex PCR, and the TCRdb table lists in-frame clones only, not all of them. The table shows approximately 6,300 clones, with roughly four fifths occurring only once. What was sequenced was peripheral blood. Receptor source: a man aged 55 to 70 with acute or convalescent COVID-19. Each CDR3 is given with its conserved first and last residue. D genes are given only for firm matches. Some rows mark clone size as missing; the rest say once, few, many or name a class of expanded clone.

DNA	CDR3	D	V	J	size
TGTGCCAGCAGCAGAAGAGCGGGGTCCTACGAGCAGTACTTC	CASSRRAGSYEQYF	TRBD2	TRBV5-4	TRBJ2-7	NA
TGCGCCAGCAGCCGCGGACAGGGTCGGGTCAATGAGCAGTTCTTC	CASSRGQGRVNEQFF	TRBD1	TRBV4-3	TRBJ2-1	NA
TGTGCCAGCAGCTTCGTGACAGTGGGCCCCTACGAGCAGTACTTC	CASSFVTVGPYEQYF	NA	TRBV5-6	TRBJ2-7	few
TGTGCCAGCAGCTCGTCCACAGGGGTCGGCCGCAATCAGCCCCAGCATTTT	CASSSSTGVGRNQPQHF	TRBD1	TRBV5-6	TRBJ1-5	NA
TGCGCCAGCAGCTTGGCGCCAGGGGGCAATACAGATACGCAGTATTTT	CASSLAPGGNTDTQYF	TRBD1	TRBV5-1	TRBJ2-3	NA
TGTGCCAGCAGCCTATCAGGGGGCGGTGGAAACACCATATATTTT	CASSLSGGGGNTIYF	TRBD1	TRBV7-3	TRBJ1-3	few
TGTGCCAGCAGCTTATACGGGGTTAATTCACCCCTCCACTTT	CASSLYGVNSPLHF	NA	TRBV7-3	TRBJ1-6	NA
TGCGCCAGCAGCCTCAGGGGGTATGACACTGAAGCTTTCTTT	CASSLRGYDTEAFF	TRBD1	TRBV5-1	TRBJ1-1	NA
TGTGCCAGCAGTGCTAGCGGGGGGGCTACAGATACGCAGTATTTT	CASSASGGATDTQYF	TRBD2	TRBV6-4	TRBJ2-3	medium-sized
TGTGCCACCAGCAGGGAAATGGACAGGGGGACGAGTGGCTACACCTTC	CATSREMDRGTSGYTF	TRBD1	TRBV15	TRBJ1-2	NA
TGCGCCAGCAGCCATGGAGGAGGAGGGGCGATTGAAGCTTTCTTT	CASSHGGGGAIEAFF	NA	TRBV4-1	TRBJ1-1	NA
TGTGCCAGCAGTGTGGAGTCTAGCGCCTACAATGAGCAGTTCTTC	CASSVESSAYNEQFF	NA	TRBV2	TRBJ2-1	NA
TGCAGTGCTAGACTAGACCATGAAGCTTTCTTT	CSARLDHEAFF	NA	TRBV20-1	TRBJ1-1	NA
TGTGCCAGCAGCCAAGATATTTGGGGGGACTATGGCTACACCTTC	CASSQDIWGDYGYTF	NA	TRBV14	TRBJ1-2	NA
TGTGCCAGCAGTGAGCGGCATCCGAACACTGAAGCTTTCTTT	CASSERHPNTEAFF	NA	TRBV6-1	TRBJ1-1	NA
TGTGCCACCCTGCGACAGGGGGGGAGCACAGATACGCAGTATTTT	CATLRQGGSTDTQYF	TRBD1	TRBV6-5	TRBJ2-3	NA
TGTGCCAGCAGCCCCGGGACAGGGGGCGCGAACTACAATGAGCAGTTCTTC	CASSPGTGGANYNEQFF	TRBD1	TRBV7-2	TRBJ2-1	large
TGTGCCAGCAGCCCCCGAGGGGGAGTCATGGAGCCCCAGCATTTT	CASSPRGGVMEPQHF	NA	TRBV7-8	TRBJ1-5	NA
TGCGCCAGCAGCCAACAGCCTGGGACAAACAATGAGCAGTTCTTC	CASSQQPGTNNEQFF	NA	TRBV4-3	TRBJ2-1	few
TGTGCCAGCGGTTCGCGGGACCCTTACAATGAGCAGTTCTTC	CASGSRDPYNEQFF	NA	TRBV2	TRBJ2-1	NA
TGCGCCAGCAGCCAGGTACTAGTGGGGAGGAATGAGCAGTTCTTC	CASSQVLVGRNEQFF	NA	TRBV4-3	TRBJ2-1	NA
TGCGCCAGCAGCTTGACCGGGACAGGGACCCCCTACGAGCAGTACTTC	CASSLTGTGTPYEQYF	TRBD1	TRBV5-1	TRBJ2-7	NA
TGCGCCAGCAGCCAAACAGGCACAGATACGCAGTATTTT	CASSQTGTDTQYF	NA	TRBV4-3	TRBJ2-3	NA
TGTGCCAGCAGCCACCTTAATCCCAACAGGGGGCCATGGGTTCGCTACACCTTC	CASSHLNPNRGPWVRYTF	TRBD1	TRBV4-2	TRBJ1-2	NA
TGTGCCACCAGTGATCGGCGGGGGGACACCTACAATGAGCAGTTCTTC	CATSDRRGDTYNEQFF	TRBD2	TRBV24-1	TRBJ2-1	NA
TGCGCCAGCAGCTTGAAATTGGGACAGGGGGTAAATGAGCAGTTCTTC	CASSLKLGQGVNEQFF	TRBD1	TRBV5-1	TRBJ2-1	NA
TGTGCCAGCAGCCCCCGGGCCAGCGGGGGGGGGACCACAGATACGCAGTATTTT	CASSPRASGGGTTDTQYF	TRBD2	TRBV9	TRBJ2-3	NA
TGCGCCAGCAGCTTCTCTCTCGGGAATGAAAAACTGTTTTTT	CASSFSLGNEKLFF	NA	TRBV5-1	TRBJ1-4	NA
TGTGCCAGCGGACAAAACTTCCTAGGAAACACCATATATTTT	CASGQNFLGNTIYF	NA	TRBV28	TRBJ1-3	few
TGTGCCAGTAGTAGTTGGACTAGCGTCGACAATGAGCAGTTCTTC	CASSSWTSVDNEQFF	TRBD2	TRBV19	TRBJ2-1	few
TGCGCCAGCAGCGCCGGGACAGGGGGCTTTGGAAACGAGCAGTACTTC	CASSAGTGGFGNEQYF	TRBD1	TRBV5-1	TRBJ2-7	few
TGTGCCAGCAGTTTGACTAGCGGGAGGGCCGGGGAGCTGTTTTTT	CASSLTSGRAGELFF	TRBD2	TRBV6-5	TRBJ2-2	few
TGTGCCAGCAGCTTAGCGGAGCAGCCCCAGCATTTT	CASSLAEQPQHF	NA	TRBV7-8	TRBJ1-5	once
TGTGCCAGCAGCCCGGGGACAGTGAACACTGAAGCTTTCTTT	CASSPGTVNTEAFF	TRBD1	TRBV3-1/TRBV3-2	TRBJ1-1	NA
TGTGCCAGCCGACAGGGGAGTCAGCCCCAGCATTTT	CASRQGSQPQHF	TRBD1	TRBV3-1/TRBV3-2	TRBJ1-5	NA
TGTGCCAGCAGCTTTAGGTCTAGCGGGATTAACAATGAGCAGTTCTTC	CASSFRSSGINNEQFF	TRBD2	TRBV7-8	TRBJ2-1	NA
TGTGCCAGCAAATCCCTTGGCCATGAGCAGTTCTTC	CASKSLGHEQFF	NA	TRBV12-3/TRBV12-4	TRBJ2-1	NA
TGTGCCAGCAGACTTCCCTCCTACGAGCAGTACTTC	CASRLPSYEQYF	NA	TRBV12-3/TRBV12-4	TRBJ2-7	once
TGCGCCAGCAGCTTGACCGGGGACGAGCAGTACTTC	CASSLTGDEQYF	NA	TRBV5-1	TRBJ2-7	NA
TGTGCCAGCAGTTACCCCCTGACAGGTCAGGCTGGCGAGCAGTACTTC	CASSYPLTGQAGEQYF	NA	TRBV6-2/TRBV6-3	TRBJ2-7	once
TGTGCCAGCAGCTGGGGATTTGGACAGGGAACCTACGAGCAGTACTTC	CASSWGFGQGTYEQYF	TRBD1	TRBV7-2	TRBJ2-7	NA
TGTGCCAGCAGCGTCCAGGGGTTGGGGACAGGCACAGATACGCAGTATTTT	CASSVQGLGTGTDTQYF	TRBD1	TRBV9	TRBJ2-3	once
TGTGCCAGCAGAACATACACCGGGGAGCTGTTTTTT	CASRTYTGELFF	NA	TRBV2	TRBJ2-2	NA
TGTGCCAGCTCCCCTCCGGGACTAGCGGGGATAAGTGAGCAGTTCTTC	CASSPPGLAGISEQFF	TRBD2	TRBV18	TRBJ2-1	NA
TGTGCCACCAGTGCAGGGGGCGGCACCGGGGAGCTGTTTTTT	CATSAGGGTGELFF	TRBD1	TRBV24-1	TRBJ2-2	few
TGCGCCAGCAGTGGGGGCACCGGGACAACTCCAGGGGGCGAGCAGTACTTC	CASSGGTGTTPGGEQYF	TRBD1	TRBV10-2	TRBJ2-7	NA
TGTGCCAGCAGACCTGCCACAGGGGCTGGATCACCCCTCCACTTT	CASRPATGAGSPLHF	TRBD1	TRBV6-2/TRBV6-3	TRBJ1-6	NA
TGTGCCAGCTCGCAGGGGACCAGAGATACGCAGTATTTT	CASSQGTRDTQYF	NA	TRBV18	TRBJ2-3	NA
TGTGCCAGCTCACCACTCCCGGACACCTCCCATTCACCCCTCCACTTT	CASSPLPDTSHSPLHF	NA	TRBV18	TRBJ1-6	NA
TGTGCCAGCAGTGACTCGATACTACAGGTTAACTATGGCTACACCTTC	CASSDSILQVNYGYTF	NA	TRBV25-1	TRBJ1-2	NA